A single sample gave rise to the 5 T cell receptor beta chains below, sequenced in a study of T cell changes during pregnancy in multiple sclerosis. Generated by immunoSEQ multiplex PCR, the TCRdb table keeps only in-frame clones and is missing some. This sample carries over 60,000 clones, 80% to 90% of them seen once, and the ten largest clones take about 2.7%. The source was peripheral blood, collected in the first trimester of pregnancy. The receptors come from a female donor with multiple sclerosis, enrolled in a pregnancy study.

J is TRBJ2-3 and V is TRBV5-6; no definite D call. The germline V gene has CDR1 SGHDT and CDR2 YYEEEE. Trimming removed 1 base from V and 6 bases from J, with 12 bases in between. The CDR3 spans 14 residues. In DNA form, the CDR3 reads TGTGCCAGCAGCTTGCTCGAGATACGGGATACGCAGTATTTT. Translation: CASSLLEIRDTQYF.

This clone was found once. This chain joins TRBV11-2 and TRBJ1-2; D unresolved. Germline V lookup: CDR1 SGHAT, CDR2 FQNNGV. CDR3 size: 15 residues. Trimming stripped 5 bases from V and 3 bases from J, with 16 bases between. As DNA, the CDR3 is TGTGCCAGCAGCCCCCTCGCGGAGGGCTACTATGGCTACACCTTC. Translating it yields CASSPLAEGYYGYTF.

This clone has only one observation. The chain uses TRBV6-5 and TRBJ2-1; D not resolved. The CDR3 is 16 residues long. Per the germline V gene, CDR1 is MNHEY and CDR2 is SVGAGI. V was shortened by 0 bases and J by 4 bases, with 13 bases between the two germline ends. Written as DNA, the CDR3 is TGTGCCAGCAGTTACTCATCGGCGGATCATTACAATGAGCAGTTCTTC. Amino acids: CASSYSSADHYNEQFF.

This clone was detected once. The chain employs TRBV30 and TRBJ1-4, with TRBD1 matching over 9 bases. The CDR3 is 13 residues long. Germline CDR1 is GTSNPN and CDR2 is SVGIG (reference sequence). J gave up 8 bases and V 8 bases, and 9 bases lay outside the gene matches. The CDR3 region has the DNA TGTGCCGGTTTACAGGGGGCAGAAGAAAAACTGTTTTTT. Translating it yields CAGLQGAEEKLFF.

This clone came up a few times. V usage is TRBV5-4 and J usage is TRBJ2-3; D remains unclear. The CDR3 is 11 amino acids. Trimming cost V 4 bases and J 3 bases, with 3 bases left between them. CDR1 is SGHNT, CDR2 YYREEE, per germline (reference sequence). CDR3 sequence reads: CASSLTDTQYF. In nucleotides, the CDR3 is TGTGCCAGCAGCCTTACAGATACGCAGTATTTT.